These T cell receptor beta chains were read from a single sample in a study of vaccination and CD4 T cells after COVID-19. These TCRs' antigens remain unknown. TCRdb independently ran MiXCR on the PCR reads; one entry per CDR3 protein. The top ten clones hold around a tenth of a sample with approximately 11,000 distinct CDR3 sequences, 69% of them seen once. The specimen sequenced was CD4+ T cells from blood, cultured in vitro. The receptors were sampled from a human donor who had recovered from COVID-19. CDR3s include the opening cysteine and the closing phenylalanine or tryptophan. The order of the fields is J gene, clone size, D gene, V gene, CDR3 DNA, CDR3 protein. A D gene is named only where the DNA matches it firmly. The size field is filled for only some rows; it gives once, few, many or a size class.

>TRBJ2-3|.|TRBD2|TRBV11-3
TGTGCCAGCAGCTTAGAGTCTAGCGGGATCCCGGATACGCGGTATTTT
CASSLESSGIPDTRYF
>TRBJ1-5|.|.|TRBV20-1
TGCAGTGCTCAGACCACGGGGCAGGGGAGCAGCAATCAGCCCCAGCATTTT
CSAQTTGQGSSNQPQHF
>TRBJ1-6|.|.|TRBV6-5
TGTGCCAGCAGTTACGGGGGTAGGAGCTCCTATAATTCACCCCTCCACTTT
CASSYGGRSSYNSPLHF
>TRBJ1-5|.|.|TRBV6-2/TRBV6-3
TGTGCCAGCAGAACCCTCAGGGGTTCCCGAAGTCAGCCCCAGCATTTT
CASRTLRGSRSQPQHF
>TRBJ2-2|medium-sized|.|TRBV5-1
TGCGCCAGCAGCCCCAGATCTGGCGCGGCCACCGGGGAGCTGTTTTTT
CASSPRSGAATGELFF
>TRBJ1-6|.|TRBD1|TRBV5-1
TGCGCCAGCAGCTTGGGACAGGGCTCCTATAATTCACCCCTCCACTTT
CASSLGQGSYNSPLHF
>TRBJ2-2|.|.|TRBV6-1
TGTGCCAGCAGTACCAGGGCCCCGAACACCGGGGAGCTGTTTTTT
CASSTRAPNTGELFF
>TRBJ2-3|.|.|TRBV24-1
TGTGCCACCTCCGGCCCTGACACAGATACGCAGTATTTT
CATSGPDTDTQYF
>TRBJ1-4|.|.|TRBV3-1
TGTGCCAGCAGCCAAGAAGGCGGGCAACGAGGAAAACTGTTTTTT
CASSQEGGQRGKLFF
>TRBJ2-4|few|TRBD1|TRBV6-1
TGTGCCAGCAGTGAAGGGGACAGGGTTAGGAATCTAGCCAAAAACATTCAGTACTTC
CASSEGDRVRNLAKNIQYF
>TRBJ2-4|.|.|TRBV30
TGTGCCTGGAGCCTTGGTACAGCCAAAAACATTCAGTACTTC
CAWSLGTAKNIQYF
>TRBJ2-5|.|TRBD2|TRBV15
TGTGCCACCAGCAGAGATCAGACTAGCGTAGAGACCCAGTACTTC
CATSRDQTSVETQYF
>TRBJ1-1|.|.|TRBV24-1
TGTGCCACCAGTGCGGGGGGGAGGAACACTGAAGCTTTCTTT
CATSAGGRNTEAFF
>TRBJ2-3|.|.|TRBV6-1
TGTGCCAGCAGGCTTGGGAGTACGGGGACAGATACGCAGTATTTT
CASRLGSTGTDTQYF
>TRBJ1-6|.|.|TRBV6-1
TGTGCCAGCAGTGATTGGACAGCTAATTCACCCCTCCACTTT
CASSDWTANSPLHF
>TRBJ1-3|.|.|TRBV11-2
TGTGCCAGCAGCTTAGATCGGCAGGGGTATGGTGGAAACACCATATATTTT
CASSLDRQGYGGNTIYF
>TRBJ2-7|.|.|TRBV10-1
TGCGCCAGCACCCCACTTTCCTTTTGTAGCGAGCAGTACTTC
CASTPLSFCSEQYF
>TRBJ2-1|.|.|TRBV6-5
TGTGCCAGCAGTTACGGCAGGAACTCCTACAATGAGCAGTTCTTC
CASSYGRNSYNEQFF
>TRBJ1-1|.|.|TRBV2
TGTGCCAGCAGTGAATATGGGGTAAACACTGAAGCTTTCTTT
CASSEYGVNTEAFF
>TRBJ2-5|.|.|TRBV12-5
TGTGCTAGTGGTTCCGGGTCGAGCCAAGAGACCCAGTACTTC
CASGSGSSQETQYF
>TRBJ1-5|.|.|TRBV7-6
TGTGCCAGCAGCCTCGGGTACGGCAATCAGCCCCAGCATTTT
CASSLGYGNQPQHF
>TRBJ2-5|.|.|TRBV5-6
TGTGCCAGCAGCTTGGTTGGGGTTTTTCGAGAGACCCAGTACTTC
CASSLVGVFRETQYF
>TRBJ1-4|.|TRBD1|TRBV6-5
TGTGCCAGCAGTTACTCACTATTGGGGACAGGAGCTAATGAAAAACTGTTTTTT
CASSYSLLGTGANEKLFF
>TRBJ2-3|.|.|TRBV7-9
TGTGCCAGCAGCTTTCTCCTGGTGAGGGGCACGCAGTATTTT
CASSFLLVRGTQYF
>TRBJ2-2|.|.|TRBV20-1
TGCAGTGCTAGAGATCAGGGGTCAGGGCGGGGGACCGGGGAGCTGTTTTTT
CSARDQGSGRGTGELFF
>TRBJ2-1|once|.|TRBV11-2
TGTGCCAGCAGCGCAAGGCGGGCCGAGCAGTTCTTC
CASSARRAEQFF
>TRBJ2-7|few|TRBD2|TRBV11-3
TGTGCCAGCAGCCCAGGACTAGCGGGGTACGAGCAGTACTTC
CASSPGLAGYEQYF
>TRBJ2-2|.|TRBD1|TRBV18
TGTGCCAGCTCACCCCGTCGAGCCAGGGGGCCTAACACCGGGGAGCTGTTTTTT
CASSPRRARGPNTGELFF
>TRBJ1-5|few|TRBD1|TRBV5-3
TGTGCCAGCAGCTTGGGACAGGTCTTGGGGGGCAATCAGCCCCAGCATTTT
CASSLGQVLGGNQPQHF
>TRBJ2-3|few|TRBD1|TRBV27
TGTGCCAGCACCAGCTGGGACAGGAAGGCGGCAGATACGCAGTATTTT
CASTSWDRKAADTQYF
>TRBJ2-1|.|TRBD2|TRBV7-2
TGTGCCAGCAGCCCTATGGTTAGCGGGAGGGCCTTCAATGAGCAGTTCTTC
CASSPMVSGRAFNEQFF
>TRBJ2-1|.|.|TRBV20-1
TGCAGTGCTAGAGTGAACGGGGCCAACTCCAATGAGCAGTTCTTC
CSARVNGANSNEQFF
>TRBJ1-6|.|TRBD1|TRBV11-2
TGTGCCAGCAGCACCCGACAGGGTTCACCCCTCCACTTT
CASSTRQGSPLHF
>TRBJ2-4|once|.|TRBV7-9
TGTGCCAGCAGCTTAGCTCAATTAGCCAAAAACATTCAGTACTTC
CASSLAQLAKNIQYF
>TRBJ2-7|once|.|TRBV7-2
TGTGCCAGCAGCTTAGATGGCCTAGCCTACGAGCAGTACTTC
CASSLDGLAYEQYF
>TRBJ2-3|.|TRBD1|TRBV5-6
TGTGCCAGCAGCCCACCCCCCCCGGGACAGGGCGCAGATACGCAGTATTTT
CASSPPPPGQGADTQYF
>TRBJ2-3|.|TRBD2|TRBV11-2
TGTGCCAGCAGCTTAGAACGAGCGGGAGTGGCGGGAGATACGCAGTATTTT
CASSLERAGVAGDTQYF
>TRBJ1-2|.|.|TRBV6-1
TGTGCCAGCAGTGAAGCCTTGGTTCGGGGAAACTATGGCTACACCTTC
CASSEALVRGNYGYTF
>TRBJ1-2|few|TRBD1|TRBV7-9
TGTGCCAGCACCGAGCTAACAGGGGTGCATGGCTACACCTTC
CASTELTGVHGYTF
>TRBJ1-3|.|.|TRBV7-8
TGTGCCAGCAGCTTAGCGCTGGGGCGCTCTGGAAACACCATATATTTT
CASSLALGRSGNTIYF